Sequencing of this T cell receptor beta chain was carried out in a study of cytomegalovirus exposure and HLA in healthy donors (dated by TCRdb to 2015 to 2018). In terms of the full investigation: According to an earlier analysis of 587 of the donors, about 179 million T cells yielded 117 million unique TCR beta sequences and approximately 280 Gb of sequence data. An early release that covered fewer than 750 HLA-typed donors contained approximately 300 gigabases of sequencing data and 85 million to 100 million unique TCR sequences. Of the roughly 400 genotyped donors, less than 90% were placed in the genetic ancestry cluster associated with self-reported Caucasian donors. The aim of the study was to test whether cataloging public T cell receptors could identify signatures of past pathogen exposure. The T cell repertoires of 666 subjects were profiled by immunosequencing and related to cytomegalovirus serostatus. Along with the approximately 670-subject first cohort, a separate validation cohort of some 130 different subjects was used. The study combined high-throughput TCR immunosequencing, statistical association of individual TCRs with disease status, and machine learning to predict cytomegalovirus infection status. A later analysis re-analyzed previously published TCR beta repertoires from approximately 700 donors and added high-resolution HLA genotyping to study TCR occurrence patterns. Rather than drawing on any new phenotypic data, the later analysis identified candidate immune exposures from TCR beta sequences and the way those sequences occurred across donors. An earlier analysis of 587 of the donors used high-throughput TCR beta sequencing to judge whether each TCR beta V gene segment behaved as functional or pseudogenic. Donor age, sex, ethnicity and CMV serostatus were compiled together with the repertoire data. In a later genetic analysis, genome-wide SNP genotypes for about 55% of the 666 donors were used, and that subset was treated as a discovery cohort. All discovery cohort repertoires had been generated using a single sequencing platform. HLA typing included class I and class II loci at four-digit resolution. Typing coverage differed by locus: A, B, C, DRB1 and DQB1 were typed in about 620-630 donors, DQA1 in 522, DPA1 in around 580, and DPB1 in approximately 450. Four to six DR-DQ haplotypes were handled as single units for association and clustering because linkage in the cohort was strong. Among some 410 genotyped donors of the cohort, an average of approximately 230,000 unique TCR beta nucleotide sequences were sequenced per donor, roughly 20% of them non-productive. General findings and caveats noted by the study authors: Specific HLA alleles were associated with over 15,000 TCR beta sequences at a false discovery rate of 0.05 in a later analysis. In vitro tests confirmed that a few of the cytomegalovirus-associated TCR beta chains recognize cytomegalovirus antigens. In a later analysis, HLA-associated TCR beta chains were found to be more clonally expanded and to have lower generation probabilities than equally common non-associated chains. Because HLA typing was missing for some donors at each locus, association tests included only the typed subset. Several of the top co-occurrence clusters appeared to be linked to parvovirus B19, influenza, CMV and Epstein-Barr virus, according to a later analysis. The study gave a list of over 150 TCR beta chains associated with cytomegalovirus. Linkage disequilibrium might explain the correlated functional status among segregating V segments, but an unknown experimental factor could not be ruled out. Compared with the 666-donor mean, donors in an Asian-associated ancestry cluster had fewer N-insertions in productive TCRs, according to a later genetic analysis. The authors suggested that the approach could potentially be extended to other disease states and immunological phenotypes. A later analysis found that TCR association rates varied across HLA loci, with DRB1 alleles showing the most associated TCRs and HLA-C alleles the fewest. The classifier was reported to diagnose cytomegalovirus status with high specificity and sensitivity in both the original cohort and the validation cohort. In a later analysis, most CMV-associated TCR beta chains were found to appear HLA-restricted, with HLA associations seemingly driven largely by CMV exposure. Strong co-occurrence of HLA alleles, especially DR and DQ, made assigning TCR associations to individual alleles difficult. CMV serostatus was the only immune exposure information available for the cohort. In this cohort, only TCR beta chains were sequenced, and detectable features were limited by the absence of alpha or paired-chain data. Across donors, most TCR sequences were observed very rarely, whereas some public TCRs were present in many individuals. The earlier analysis of some 540 of the donors excluded approximately 15 rarely observed V segments, including chromosome 9 orphons, because counts were too low. Roughly uniform sequencing depth across donors was assumed in presence/absence analyses, although this assumption may not hold. An association between a missense DCLRE1C variant and V-gene and J-gene trimming of TCR beta chains was found in a later genetic analysis and replicated in an independent cohort. A cluster of highly shared sequence variants was judged likely to represent a technical artifact of the sequencing pipeline. Broadly in line with IMGT annotations, most TCR beta V segments showed up in productive rearrangements about 90% or about 30% of the time in an earlier analysis of several hundred of the donors. A further reported finding was that TCR beta sequences accurately predicted the HLA-A and HLA-B alleles for most subjects in the first cohort. Because the 87-base-pair reads could not distinguish some IMGT-functional V segments, including TRBV6-2 and TRBV6-3, those segments were excluded.

Based on the germline V gene (reference sequence), the CDR1 and CDR2 sequences are MNHEY and SMNVEV. From its cysteine to its phenylalanine, the CDR3 spans 15 amino acids. Only CDR3 DNA remains: 45 bases, in frame from the first base. V is pared back by 5 bases and J by 5 bases, with 15 bases lying between the germline termini. Library preparation employed the immunoSEQ multiplex PCR assay. For the multiplex PCR, a mixture combining 60 forward primers for TCR Vbeta segments and 13 reverse primers for TCR Jbeta segments was used. A multiplex PCR assay on genomic DNA amplified the CDR3 region of rearranged TCR beta genes. The amplified TCR beta libraries were sequenced on the Illumina HiSeq System as 87-base-pair reads. Per the authors' processing: A later analysis counted around 72 million unique TCR beta chains across the 600 to 850 repertoires, and roughly 10 million of these chains were shared by at least two donors. To remove PCR and sequencing errors, raw reads were error-corrected and collapsed into unique sequences using a nearest-neighbor algorithm that merged closely related sequences. V, D and J gene segments were assigned by aligning CDR3 sequences to IMGT reference sequences. For a sequence to be retained, a match of at least six nucleotides was required to both a V gene segment and a J gene segment. A rearrangement counted as productive if the CDR3 had no stop codons and remained in frame with V and J, and every other rearrangement counted as non-productive. Following IMGT convention, CDR3 was defined as the stretch from the second conserved V-encoded cysteine up to the conserved J-encoded phenylalanine. In an earlier analysis of just under 600 of the donors, sequences lacking an unambiguous match to a single V gene segment were excluded. An earlier analysis of almost 600 of the donors classified V segments as functional when productive rearrangements were above 56.7% and as segregating when the standard deviation between donors was above 5%. A statistical classification framework was built for diagnosing cytomegalovirus status from the catalog of TCR beta chain sequences. In a later analysis, TCR nucleotide sequences were compared against IMGT/GENE-DB human TR gene sequences so that V and J genes could be assigned. In a later analysis, CDR3 sequences and most-parsimonious VDJ recombination scenarios were assigned using the TCRdist pipeline. In a later analysis, every TCR beta chain was defined by the combination of its CDR3 amino acid sequence and its V-gene family, and reads without a unique V-gene family were dropped. As a way to deal with suspected cross-contamination and a sequencing artifact, a later analysis dropped over 550 nucleotide sequences that were highly shared and had low generation probability. In a later analysis, a clonal expansion index was calculated for each public chain from normalized within-repertoire ranks of inferred template counts. A later analysis computed generation probabilities with a VDJ recombination model fitted to out-of-frame rearrangements, and checked the results against IGoR. In a later analysis, TCR-TCR, TCR-HLA and TCR-CMV co-occurrence was scored with hypergeometric tests, and a repertoire-size bias correction was applied to TCR pairs. In a later analysis, false discovery rates were estimated by permuting HLA or CMV assignments 20 times. In a later analysis, co-occurring TCRs were grouped with DBSCAN, and TCRdist sequence similarity was added when clustering was performed within HLA-allele-positive subsets. Co-occurrence clustering excluded repertoires with fewer than 30,000 or more than 120,000 public chains, plus five with anomalous nucleotide sharing. TCRdb carries this immuneACCESS record with in-frame sequences only. Its versions omit some clonotypes, under half of them owing to an unresolved V gene in the studies checked, with the rest unexplained. Clonal size and the V and J genes are those of that table, whereas D and trimming came from the DNA. The table for this sample lists some 150,000 clones; approximately 87% of them were counted only once. The leading ten clones occupy more than 1.5% of the sample.

The cohort consisted of 670 or so healthy bone marrow donors. At the time of sampling, every cohort member was nominally healthy, though immune exposures that went unrecorded were likely present. The donor was CMV seronegative and was included in the group of hundreds of seronegative cohort members. Every donor gave a peripheral blood sample, and the peripheral blood mononuclear cells from that sample were used for TCR beta sequencing. Genomic DNA was extracted from the blood cell samples with the Qiagen DNeasy Blood Extraction Kit. About this clone itself: Its antigen is not yet known. No base quality information exists; no much larger clone differs at one position.

The sequenced sample was PBMCs. Recombination connected TRBV27 to TRBJ1-4; 5 matching bases give a weak D call of TRBD1. The sequence was collected from a man aged 35-49 years in good health and CMV-seronegative. The base sequence is TGTGCCAGCAGTAGGGGCCGGATTCTGAATGAAAAACTGTTTTTT. Its amino acids are CASSRGRILNEKLFF.